This T cell receptor beta chain was sequenced during a study of shared clonotypes between healthy human individuals (dated by TCRdb to about 2020). In the study overall: A few men and a couple of women, aged 18 to 49 years, made up the cohort. Blood TCR repertoires of roughly five healthy adults were deeply sequenced to estimate repertoire size and the extent of clonotype sharing between individuals. Per donor, leukapheresis produced somewhere between about 0.94 and 10 billion PBMCs. Libraries were prepared and TCR repertoires were sequenced by different laboratories using diverse techniques, in order to increase sequencing depth and limit assay-specific biases. For each donor, CD4 naive and CD4 memory were each run on three plates, CD8 naive on two plates, and CD8 memory on one plate. What the research found in general, with its limitations: Naive subsets generally had larger estimated clonotype richness than memory subsets did. Sampling was restricted to blood, and TCR repertoires in tissues likely differ from the TCR repertoires found in blood. Clonotypes shared by all four sorted-subset donors showed higher generation probabilities than non-shared clonotypes. Sharing across a handful of donors was observed for about 4.8% of naive CD4, less than 4% of naive CD8, around 2.5% of memory CD4, and less than 0.45% of memory CD8 clonotypes. Pairwise subsampling indicated that sequencing depth was expected to affect the degree of clonotype sharing among donors. The genetic and exposure-history diversity represented was limited by the small number of donors. Rarefaction of sorted-subset datasets indicated incomplete sequencing despite the large sequencing depth.

The donors were healthy, HIV-negative adults who had no recently reported acute infections or vaccinations. Every donor was a Caucasian adult residing in Nashville, Tennessee, USA. CD4+ T cells were enriched by magnetic negative selection; naive cells were then positively selected on CD45RA, and the negative fraction formed the memory subset. Blood was obtained by leukapheresis, after which PBMCs were separated by Ficoll-Histopaque density gradient centrifugation and cryopreserved in liquid nitrogen vapor phase. Purity and quantity of every magnetically sorted T cell population were checked by analytical flow cytometry. Genomic DNA was isolated from every sorted fraction and measured by UV absorbance on a Nanodrop 2000c. This clone appeared once. Its antigen has not been determined. The record has no base qualities; no much larger clone is one base away. The junction carries 17 bases between V and J, which are trimmed by 4 bases and 2 bases respectively. Spanning cysteine to phenylalanine, the CDR3 consists of 16 amino acids. CDR3 DNA is the only sequence kept; it has 48 bases, read in frame from the first base. From the germline V gene, CDR1 is SNHLY and CDR2 is FYNNEI.

Using the deep immunoSEQ assay, multiplex PCR amplified TCR CDR3 regions from genomic DNA. Extracted genomic DNA from each cell subset was distributed evenly across all wells of several immunoSEQ 96-well plates, and each plate was treated as a replicate. For sorted subsets, each replicate PCR was loaded with roughly 0.2 ug genomic DNA, equivalent to 25,000 to 30,000 T cell genomes. Purified libraries were measured with a Qubit 3.0 fluorometer, size-checked on a Bioanalyzer 2100, and measured again with the KAPA Library Quantification kit. Each immunoSEQ 96-well plate was sequenced on its own single-read 150-cycle Illumina NextSeq 550 flow cell. As for the original processing: Because the immunoSEQ output held only junctional sequences and lacked quality scores, the filtering could not match the filtering applied to full-length reads. To assign V/J genes and CDR3, sequences were annotated against IMGT germline references using PyIR, a Python wrapper for IgBLAST v1.9. Reads with weak V/J assignments (E-value above 1e-6), missing CDR3, stop codons, out-of-frame junctions, or ambiguous translated residues were removed. V3J clonotypes were defined by identical inferred V gene, J gene, and CDR3 amino acid sequence. Percentage overlap between repertoires was computed as shared unique clonotypes divided by the size of the smaller repertoire. Richness of each repertoire was evaluated using RTK rarefaction, the Chao1 estimator, and Recon v2.1 estimates of unobserved clonotypes. Generation probabilities for all TCRbeta clonotypes obtained by the gDNA method from a handful of donors were computed using OLGA. As stored in TCRdb, this immuneACCESS dataset retains in-frame rearrangements with V and J assigned. A fraction of the clones does not appear; measured against another copy, unresolved V genes explain less than half of the discrepancy, and the remainder lacks a known reason. From that table come the V and J calls and clone size; the DNA was used to work out D and trimming. Across this sample there are some 2,100,000 clones, with around 95% seen only once. Of the sample, more than 0.1% falls within the top ten clones.

Sequencing was carried out using naive CD4+ T cells sorted from blood. Explained via the paper, the cell subset or site label denotes: CD45RA+ positively selected. This chain joins TRBV2 to TRBJ1-2; TRBD1 is possibly the D segment (6 matching bases). This receptor was taken from a man younger than 35 in good health. CDR3 sequence: CASSGGPGRTNYGYTF. The nucleotides read TGTGCCAGCAGTGGGGGGCCGGGACGGACAAACTATGGCTACACCTTC. Supplemented by the reference TRBV2 and TRBJ1-2 proteins around the CDR3, the complete variable domain is EPEVTQTPSHQVTQMGQEVILRCVPISNHLYFYWYRQILGQKVEFLVSFYNNEISEKSEIFDDQFSVERPDGSNFTLKIRSTKLEDSAMYFCASSGGPGRTNYGYTFGSGTRLTVV.